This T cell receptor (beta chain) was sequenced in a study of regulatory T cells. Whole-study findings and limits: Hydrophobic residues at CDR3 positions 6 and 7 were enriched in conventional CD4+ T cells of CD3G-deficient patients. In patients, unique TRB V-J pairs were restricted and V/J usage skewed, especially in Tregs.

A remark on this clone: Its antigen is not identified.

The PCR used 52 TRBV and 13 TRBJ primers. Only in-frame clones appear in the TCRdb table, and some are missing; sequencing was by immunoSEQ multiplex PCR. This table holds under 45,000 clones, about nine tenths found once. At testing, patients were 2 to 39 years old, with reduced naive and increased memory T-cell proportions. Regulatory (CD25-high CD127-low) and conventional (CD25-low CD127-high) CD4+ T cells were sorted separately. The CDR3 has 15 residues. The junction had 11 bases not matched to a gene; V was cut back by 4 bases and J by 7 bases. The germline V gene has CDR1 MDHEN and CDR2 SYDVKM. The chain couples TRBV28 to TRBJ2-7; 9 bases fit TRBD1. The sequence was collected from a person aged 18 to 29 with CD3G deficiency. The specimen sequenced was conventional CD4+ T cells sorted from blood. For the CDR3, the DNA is TGTGCCAGCAGTTCTACCGGGACAGGGCCGAGGGAGCAGTACTTC. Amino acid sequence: CASSSTGTGPREQYF.